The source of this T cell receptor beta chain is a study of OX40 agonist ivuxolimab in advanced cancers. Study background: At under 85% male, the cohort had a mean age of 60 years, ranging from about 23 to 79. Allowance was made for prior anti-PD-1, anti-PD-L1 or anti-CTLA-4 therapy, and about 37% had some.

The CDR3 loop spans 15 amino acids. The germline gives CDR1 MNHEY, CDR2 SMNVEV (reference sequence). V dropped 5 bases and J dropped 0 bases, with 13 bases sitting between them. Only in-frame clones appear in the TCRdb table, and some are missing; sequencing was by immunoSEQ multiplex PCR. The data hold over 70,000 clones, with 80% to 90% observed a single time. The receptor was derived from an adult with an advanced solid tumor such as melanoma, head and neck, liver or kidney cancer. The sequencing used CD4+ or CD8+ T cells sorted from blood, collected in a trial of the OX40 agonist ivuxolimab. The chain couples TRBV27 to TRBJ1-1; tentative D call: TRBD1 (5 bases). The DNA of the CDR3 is TGTGCCAGCAGTCCCGGTTGGGGGGTGAACACTGAAGCTTTCTTT. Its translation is CASSPGWGVNTEAFF.